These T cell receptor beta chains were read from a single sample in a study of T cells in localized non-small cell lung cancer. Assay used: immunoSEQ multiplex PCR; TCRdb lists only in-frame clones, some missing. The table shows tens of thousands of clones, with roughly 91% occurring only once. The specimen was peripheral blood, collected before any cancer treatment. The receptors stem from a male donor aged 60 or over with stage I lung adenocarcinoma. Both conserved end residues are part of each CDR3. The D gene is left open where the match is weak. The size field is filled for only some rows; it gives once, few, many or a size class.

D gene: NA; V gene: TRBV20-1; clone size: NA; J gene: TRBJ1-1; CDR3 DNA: TGCAGTGCTAGAGCTGCTTTCTTT; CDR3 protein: CSARAAFF
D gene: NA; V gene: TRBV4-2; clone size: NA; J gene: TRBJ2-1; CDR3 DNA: TGTGCCAGCAGCCAAGTGGGTACCGACAATGAGCAGTTCTTC; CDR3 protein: CASSQVGTDNEQFF
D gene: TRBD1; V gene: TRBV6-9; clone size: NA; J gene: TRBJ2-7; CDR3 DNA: TGTGCCAGCAGTCGGACAGGGGGCAACCCCTACGAGCAGTACTTC; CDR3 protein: CASSRTGGNPYEQYF
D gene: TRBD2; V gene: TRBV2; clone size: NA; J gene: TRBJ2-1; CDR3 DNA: TGTGCCAGCGGAAGGGAGGGGACTCGCAGCGATGAGCAGTTCTTC; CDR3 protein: CASGREGTRSDEQFF
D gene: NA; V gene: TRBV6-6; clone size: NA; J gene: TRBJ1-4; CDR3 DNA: TGTGCCAGCAGCCTCGGGGGGGGAAAACTGTTTTTT; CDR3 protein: CASSLGGGKLFF
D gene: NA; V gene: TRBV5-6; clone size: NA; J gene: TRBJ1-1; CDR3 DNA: TGTGCCAGCAGCTGGCAGGGTCCCTACGAAGCTTTCTTT; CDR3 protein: CASSWQGPYEAFF
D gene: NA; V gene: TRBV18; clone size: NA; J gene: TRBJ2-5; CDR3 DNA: TGTGCCAGCTCACCATCGCCAGGGCGTCAAGAGACCCAGTACTTC; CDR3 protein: CASSPSPGRQETQYF
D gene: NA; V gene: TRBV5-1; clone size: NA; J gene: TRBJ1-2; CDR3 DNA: TGCGCCAGCAGCCTAGACAGCCGAAATAACTATGGCTACACCTTC; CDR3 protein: CASSLDSRNNYGYTF
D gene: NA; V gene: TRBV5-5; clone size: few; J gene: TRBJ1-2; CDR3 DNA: TGTGCCAGCCGGAGGGCGGGCTCTGGCTACACCTTC; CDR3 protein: CASRRAGSGYTF
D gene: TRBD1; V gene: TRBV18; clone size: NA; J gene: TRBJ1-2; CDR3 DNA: TGTGCCAGCTCACCTTTGACAGGGGGCGAAAACTATGGCTACACCTTC; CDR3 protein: CASSPLTGGENYGYTF
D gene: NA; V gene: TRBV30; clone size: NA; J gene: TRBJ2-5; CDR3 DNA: TGTGCCTGGTCGGGGTTGGAGACCCAGTACTTC; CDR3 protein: CAWSGLETQYF
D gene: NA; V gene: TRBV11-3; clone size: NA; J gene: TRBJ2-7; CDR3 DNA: TGTGCCAGGAAGACTCTCCGGGACCGCCTCTACTACGAGCAGTACTTC; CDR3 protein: CARKTLRDRLYYEQYF
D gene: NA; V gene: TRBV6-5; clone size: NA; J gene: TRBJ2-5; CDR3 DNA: TGTGCCAGCAGTTACGGGAGTGAGACCCAGTACTTC; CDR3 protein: CASSYGSETQYF
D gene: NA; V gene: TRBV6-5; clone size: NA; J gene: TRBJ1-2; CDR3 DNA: TGTGCCAGCAGTACCACTATCACCTATGGCTACACCTTC; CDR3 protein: CASSTTITYGYTF
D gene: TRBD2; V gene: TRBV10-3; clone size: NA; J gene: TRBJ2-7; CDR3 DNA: TGTGCCATCAGTGCTAGCGGGGTCTCCTACGAGCAGTACTTC; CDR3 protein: CAISASGVSYEQYF
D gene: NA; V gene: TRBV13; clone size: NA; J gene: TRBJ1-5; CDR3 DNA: TGTGCCAGCAGCTTAGGGAGGGGCAATCAGCCCCAGCATTTT; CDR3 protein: CASSLGRGNQPQHF
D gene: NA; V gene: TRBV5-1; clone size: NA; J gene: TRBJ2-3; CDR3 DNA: TGCGCCAGCAGCTTGGACGGGGCGAGCACAGATACGCAGTATTTT; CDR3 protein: CASSLDGASTDTQYF
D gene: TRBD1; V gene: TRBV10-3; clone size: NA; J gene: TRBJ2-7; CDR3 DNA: TGTGCCATCAGTGGCCTGGGACAGGGGGCCTTCTACGAGCAGTACTTC; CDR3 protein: CAISGLGQGAFYEQYF
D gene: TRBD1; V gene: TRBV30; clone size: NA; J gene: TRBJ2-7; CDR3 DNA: TGTGCCTGGACCCTTGGACAGGGCTACGAGCAGTACTTC; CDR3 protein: CAWTLGQGYEQYF
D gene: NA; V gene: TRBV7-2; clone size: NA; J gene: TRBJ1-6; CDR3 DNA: TGTGCCAGCAGCCCCTCCGGAGGTGGTTATAATTCACCCCTCCACTTT; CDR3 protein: CASSPSGGGYNSPLHF
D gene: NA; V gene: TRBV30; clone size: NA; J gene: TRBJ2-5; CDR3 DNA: TGTGCCTGGAGTGTACACTTTGGAGAGACCCAGTACTTC; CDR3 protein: CAWSVHFGETQYF
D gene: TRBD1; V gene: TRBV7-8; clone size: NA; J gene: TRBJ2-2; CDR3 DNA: TGTGCCAGCAGCTTTGCTCACGGACAGGGGGCTCCCCGGGAGCTGTTTTTT; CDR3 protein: CASSFAHGQGAPRELFF
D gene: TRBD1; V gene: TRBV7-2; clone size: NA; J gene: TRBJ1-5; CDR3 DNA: TGTGCCAGCAGCTTAGCGATTAACAGGGGGTTGACTCAGCCCCAGCATTTT; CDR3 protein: CASSLAINRGLTQPQHF
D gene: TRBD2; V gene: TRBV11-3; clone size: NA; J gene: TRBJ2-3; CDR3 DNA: TGTGCCAGCAGCTTAGATCGCGTGGAAGCGGGAGGGCCGCGGCAGTATTTT; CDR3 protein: CASSLDRVEAGGPRQYF
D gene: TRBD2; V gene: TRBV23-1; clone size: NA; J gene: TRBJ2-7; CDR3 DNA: TGCGCCAGCCCGTCGGGGGGGTGTGTGGAGCAGTACTTC; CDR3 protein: CASPSGGCVEQYF
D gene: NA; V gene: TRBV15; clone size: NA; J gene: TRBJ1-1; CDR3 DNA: TGTGCCACCAGCAAACTTCGAATGAACACTGAGGCTTTCTTT; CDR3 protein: CATSKLRMNTEAFF
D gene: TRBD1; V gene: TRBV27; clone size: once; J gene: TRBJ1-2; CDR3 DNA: TGTGCCAGCAGGGCAGGGGACAGAGGTGGCTACACCTTC; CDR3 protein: CASRAGDRGGYTF
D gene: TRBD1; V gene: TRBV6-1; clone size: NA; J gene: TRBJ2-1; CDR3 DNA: TGTGCCAGCAGTGAATGGGGACAGGGGTACAATGAGCAGTTCTTC; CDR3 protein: CASSEWGQGYNEQFF
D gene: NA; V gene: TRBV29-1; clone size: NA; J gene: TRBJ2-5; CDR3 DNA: TGCAGCGTTGCAATTTCCGGGACACGGGAGACCCAGTACTTC; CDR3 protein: CSVAISGTRETQYF
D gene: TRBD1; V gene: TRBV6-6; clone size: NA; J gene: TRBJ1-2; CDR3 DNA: TGTGCCAGCAGTTCAGACAGGGTAAACTATGGCTACACCTTC; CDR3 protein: CASSSDRVNYGYTF
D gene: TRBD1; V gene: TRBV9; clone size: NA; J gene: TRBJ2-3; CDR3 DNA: TGTGCCAGCAGCGGAGACAGGGCCACTTTCACAGATACGCAGTATTTT; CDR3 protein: CASSGDRATFTDTQYF
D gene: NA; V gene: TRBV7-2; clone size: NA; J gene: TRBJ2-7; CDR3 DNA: TGTGCCAGCAGCTTAGATAACAAGGAAGGCGAGCAGTACTTC; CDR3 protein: CASSLDNKEGEQYF
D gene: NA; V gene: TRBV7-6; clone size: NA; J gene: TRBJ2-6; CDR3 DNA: TGTGCCAGCAGCTTTAGTAGGGAGGCTGGGGCCAACGTCCTGACTTTC; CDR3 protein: CASSFSREAGANVLTF
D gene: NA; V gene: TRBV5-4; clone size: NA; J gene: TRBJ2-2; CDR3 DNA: TGTGCCAGCAGCCCCCTAAGGGAAAATGCCGGGGAGCTGTTTTTT; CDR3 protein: CASSPLRENAGELFF
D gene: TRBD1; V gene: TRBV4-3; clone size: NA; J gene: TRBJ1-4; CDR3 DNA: TGCGCCAGCAGCTTAGGGGGCAGGGTTGTTGAAAAACTGTTTTTT; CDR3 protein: CASSLGGRVVEKLFF
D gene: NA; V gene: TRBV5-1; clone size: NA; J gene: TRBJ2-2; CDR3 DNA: TGCGCCAGCAGCCTGGACCCGAACACCGGGGAGCTGTTTTTT; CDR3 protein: CASSLDPNTGELFF
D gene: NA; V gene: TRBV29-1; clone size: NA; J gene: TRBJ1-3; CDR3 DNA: TGCAGCGTTACCGGGACACCGAGCTCTGGAAACACCATATATTTT; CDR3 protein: CSVTGTPSSGNTIYF
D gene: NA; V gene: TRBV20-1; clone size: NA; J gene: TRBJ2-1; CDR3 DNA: TGCAGTGCTAGCCCCGAGAATGAGCAGTTCTTC; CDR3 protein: CSASPENEQFF
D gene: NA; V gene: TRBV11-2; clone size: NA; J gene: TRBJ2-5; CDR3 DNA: TGTGCCAGCAGCTCGTCCCTTCCAGGGAGGGGGCGAGAGACCCAGTACTTC; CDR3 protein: CASSSSLPGRGRETQYF
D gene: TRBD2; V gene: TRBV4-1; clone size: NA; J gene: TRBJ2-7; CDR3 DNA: TGCGCCAGCAGCCCCGGGAGGGGCTACGAGCAGTACTTC; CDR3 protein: CASSPGRGYEQYF
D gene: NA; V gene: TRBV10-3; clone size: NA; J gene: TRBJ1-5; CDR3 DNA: TGTGCCATCAGTGAACGGAGCAATCAGCCCCAGCATTTT; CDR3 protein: CAISERSNQPQHF
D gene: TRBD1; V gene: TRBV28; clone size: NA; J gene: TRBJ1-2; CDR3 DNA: TGTGCCAGCAGGCAGGGGGCTCACTATGGCTACACCTTC; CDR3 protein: CASRQGAHYGYTF
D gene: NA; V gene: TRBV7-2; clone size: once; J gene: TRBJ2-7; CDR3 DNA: TGTGCCAGCAGCTTATATTCCTACGAGCAGTACTTC; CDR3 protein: CASSLYSYEQYF
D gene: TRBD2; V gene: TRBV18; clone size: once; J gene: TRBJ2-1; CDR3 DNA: TGTGCCAGCTCGGGGGTCCTAGCGGGGGCTGGGCATGGTGAGCAGTTCTTC; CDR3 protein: CASSGVLAGAGHGEQFF
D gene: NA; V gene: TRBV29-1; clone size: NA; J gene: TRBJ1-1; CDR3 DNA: TGCAGCGTTGCGAATTTGCAGGGACGGGTGAACACTGAAGCTTTCTTT; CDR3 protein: CSVANLQGRVNTEAFF
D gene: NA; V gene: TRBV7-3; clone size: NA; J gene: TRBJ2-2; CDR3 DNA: TGTGCCAGCAGCCACGACGGGACGGGTTACACCGGGGAGCTGTTTTTT; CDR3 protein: CASSHDGTGYTGELFF
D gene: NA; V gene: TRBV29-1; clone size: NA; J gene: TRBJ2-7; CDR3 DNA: TGCAGCGTTGAGGCAGGATCCTACGAGCAGTACTTC; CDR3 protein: CSVEAGSYEQYF
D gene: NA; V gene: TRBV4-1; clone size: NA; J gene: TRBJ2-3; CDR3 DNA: TGCGCCAGCAGCCAAGATTTTGCAGATACGCAGTATTTT; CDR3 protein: CASSQDFADTQYF
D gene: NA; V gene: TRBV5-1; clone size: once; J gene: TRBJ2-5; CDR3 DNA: TGCGCCAGCAGCTTGGGTTACTCGGGGATCACAGAGACCCAGTACTTC; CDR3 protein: CASSLGYSGITETQYF
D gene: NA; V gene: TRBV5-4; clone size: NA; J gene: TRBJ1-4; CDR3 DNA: TGTGCCAGCAGCTTGGAGCCAGCTAATGAAAAACTGTTTTTT; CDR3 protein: CASSLEPANEKLFF
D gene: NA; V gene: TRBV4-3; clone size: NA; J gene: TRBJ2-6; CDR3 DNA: TGCGCCAGCAGCCAAGATTTACAGGCCTCTGGGGCCAACGTCCTGACTTTC; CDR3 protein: CASSQDLQASGANVLTF
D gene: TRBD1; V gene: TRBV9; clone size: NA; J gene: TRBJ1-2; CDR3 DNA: TGTGCCAGCAGGGGACAGGTGTATGGCTACACCTTC; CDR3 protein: CASRGQVYGYTF
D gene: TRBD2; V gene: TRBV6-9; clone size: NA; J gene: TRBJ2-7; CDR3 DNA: TGTGCCAGCAGTTACAACGCGGGGGCCTACGAGCAGTACTTC; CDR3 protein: CASSYNAGAYEQYF
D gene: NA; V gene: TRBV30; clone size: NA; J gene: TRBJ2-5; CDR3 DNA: TGTGCCTGGAGTGTGCAAATGAAAGAAGAGACCCAGTACTTC; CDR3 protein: CAWSVQMKEETQYF
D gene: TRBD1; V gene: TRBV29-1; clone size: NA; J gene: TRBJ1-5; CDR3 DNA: TGCAGCGTTGCGGGACAGGCTAATAGCAATCAGCCCCAGCATTTT; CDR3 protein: CSVAGQANSNQPQHF